The present entry profiles one TCR beta chain with its context. Trimming shortened V by 1 base and J by 2 bases, and 11 bases separated the two germline ends. This CDR3 is 14 amino acids long. CDR1 DFQATT and CDR2 SNEGSKA come from the germline V gene (reference sequence). Sequencing targeted TCR beta in blood CD8+ and CD4+ T cells. Negative isolation yielded the CD8+ and CD4+ T cells, while FACS enriched the TEMRA cells. This sample was taken from a study of CD8 T cells in Susac syndrome. Random hexamers were used to reverse transcribe an amount of roughly 0.45 to 1 ug RNA. Using its own MiXCR run on the immunoSEQ multiplex PCR reads, TCRdb lists one record per CDR3 protein. Of some 130,000 distinct CDR3 sequences detected, about 93% appear once; the ten largest clones hold around 0.24%.

Specimen: CD8+ T cells from PBMCs. The chain employs TRBV20-1 and TRBJ2-5, with D possibly being TRBD2 (6 bases). This receptor was identified in a human donor with multiple sclerosis. The CDR3 region has the DNA TGCAGTGCTAGAGTCCTAGCGACGCAAGAGACCCAGTACTTC. This gives the protein CSARVLATQETQYF.